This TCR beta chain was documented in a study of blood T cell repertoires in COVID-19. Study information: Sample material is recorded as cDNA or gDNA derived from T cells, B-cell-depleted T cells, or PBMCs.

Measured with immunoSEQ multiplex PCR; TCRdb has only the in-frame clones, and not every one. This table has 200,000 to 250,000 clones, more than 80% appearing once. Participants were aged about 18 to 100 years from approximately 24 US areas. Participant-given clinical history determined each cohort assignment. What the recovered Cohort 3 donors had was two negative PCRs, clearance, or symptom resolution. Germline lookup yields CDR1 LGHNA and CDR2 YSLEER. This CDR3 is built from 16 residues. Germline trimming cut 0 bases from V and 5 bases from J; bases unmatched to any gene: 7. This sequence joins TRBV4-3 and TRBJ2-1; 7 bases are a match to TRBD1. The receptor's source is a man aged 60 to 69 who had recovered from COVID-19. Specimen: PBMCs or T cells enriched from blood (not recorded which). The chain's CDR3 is CASSQEWGQINNEQFF. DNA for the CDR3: TGCGCCAGCAGCCAAGAATGGGGACAGATCAACAATGAGCAGTTCTTC.